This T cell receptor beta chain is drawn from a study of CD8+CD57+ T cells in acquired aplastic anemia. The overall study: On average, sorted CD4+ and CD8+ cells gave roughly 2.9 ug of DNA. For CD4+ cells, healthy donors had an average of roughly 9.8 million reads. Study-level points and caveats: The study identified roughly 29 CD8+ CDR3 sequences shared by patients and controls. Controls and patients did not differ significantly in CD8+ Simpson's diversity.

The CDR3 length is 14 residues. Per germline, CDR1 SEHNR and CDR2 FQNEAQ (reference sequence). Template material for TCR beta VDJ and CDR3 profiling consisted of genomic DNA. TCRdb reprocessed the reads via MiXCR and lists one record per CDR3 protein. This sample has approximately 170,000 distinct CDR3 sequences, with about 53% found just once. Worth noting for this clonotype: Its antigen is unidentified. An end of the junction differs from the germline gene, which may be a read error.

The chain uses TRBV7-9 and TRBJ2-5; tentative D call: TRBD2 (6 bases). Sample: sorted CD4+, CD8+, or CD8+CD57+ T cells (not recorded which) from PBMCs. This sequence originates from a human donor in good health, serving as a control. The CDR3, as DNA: TGTGCCAGCAGCTATATGCGGGGCCAAGAGACTCAGTACTTC. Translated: CASSYMRGQETQYF. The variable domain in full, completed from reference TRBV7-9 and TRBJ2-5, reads DTGVSQNPRHKITKRGQNVTFRCDPISEHNRLYWYRQTLGQGPEFLTYFQNEAQLEKSRLLSDRFSAERPKGSFSTLEIQRTEQGDSAMYLCASSYMRGQETQYFGPGTRLLVL.